A single sample gave rise to the 23 T cell receptor beta chains below, sequenced in a study of T-cell memory formation after mild COVID-19. MiXCR was run by TCRdb on the 5' RACE reads, yielding one entry per CDR3 protein. The sample has 90,000 to 120,000 distinct CDR3 sequences, around 10% seen once. The sequenced sample consisted of PBMCs or a T cell subset sorted from them (not recorded which). These receptor sequences come from a man between 18 and 29 years old who had mild COVID-19 (a few samples of this study predate the infection). Cell type and time point are not known.

This clonotype was detected many times. V is TRBV6-2 or TRBV6-3 and J is TRBJ2-7; 8 bases are a match to TRBD2. V lost 6 bases to trimming and J lost 1 base; unmatched junction nucleotides: 11. Looked up from germline, CDR1 is MNHEY and CDR2 is SVGEGT. The CDR3 is 16 amino acids. CDR3 loop: CASRYPIAGLSYEQYV. CDR3 coding DNA: TGTGCCAGCAGATACCCAATAGCGGGACTTTCCTACGAGCAGTACGTC.

The rearrangement links TRBV6-5 to TRBJ2-5, with 7 bases that match TRBD1. There are 18 residues in the CDR3. With 2 bases clipped from V and 0 bases from J, the junction kept 12 bases outside the gene matches. CDR1 is MNHEY, CDR2 SVGAGI, per germline. The CDR3 nucleotides read TGTGCCAGCAGTTACACCGTCCCGGGACAGCAGTACCAAGAGACCCAGTACTTC. It yields the protein CASSYTVPGQQYQETQYF.

The J gene is TRBJ1-4, the V gene TRBV27; D remains unclear. Between the trimmed V and J ends, which lost 7 bases and 7 bases, there was a span of 16 bases. From germline, CDR1 is MNHEY and CDR2 SMNVEV (reference sequence). The CDR3 contains 14 residues. In DNA form, the CDR3 reads TGTGCCAGCAAGCCGGAAGGGCTTTTTGAAAAACTGTTTTTT. Its translation: CASKPEGLFEKLFF.

This clonotype occurred a few times. The J gene is TRBJ2-7, the V gene TRBV19, with D perhaps matching TRBD2 (6 bases). V was trimmed by 7 bases and J by 5 bases, leaving 18 bases between them. The CDR3 extends over 14 amino acids. CDR1 is LNHDA, CDR2 SQIVND, per germline (reference sequence). The CDR3 region has the DNA TGTGCCAGTAAATCAGTCCTGGAGGGAAACGAGCAGTACTTC. It yields the protein CASKSVLEGNEQYF.

This clonotype was observed a handful of times. This sequence joins TRBV7-3 and TRBJ2-7; TRBD1 agrees at 8 bases. Germline CDR1 reads SGHTA; CDR2 reads FQGTGA. The CDR3 runs to 16 residues. The ends lost 5 bases at V and 7 bases at J; junction bases unmatched: 16. DNA for the CDR3: TGTGCCAGCAGCCCCAGCCCCGGACAGGGTTCGAGGGAGCAGTACTTC. This codes for CASSPSPGQGSREQYF.

This clonotype was found many times. The V gene is TRBV20-1, the J gene TRBJ2-5; D gene unclear. Germline V CDR1 and CDR2: DFQATT, SNEGSKA (reference sequence). The CDR3 loop spans 12 amino acids. Between the trimmed V and J ends, which lost 0 bases and 6 bases, there was a span of 8 bases. CDR3 coding DNA: TGCAGTGCTAGAGATGTAACGAAGACCCAGTACTTC. Translated: CSARDVTKTQYF.

This clonotype was seen many times. The V gene is TRBV7-3, the J gene TRBJ2-1; maybe TRBD2 (6 bases). V was trimmed by 5 bases and J by 5 bases, leaving 16 bases between them. This CDR3 has 15 residues. Germline V gene data show CDR1 as SGHTA and CDR2 as FQGTGA. CDR3 sequence (DNA): TGTGCCAGCAGCCCCCTCGGAGGGTCTAACAATGAGCAGTTCTTC. It translates to CASSPLGGSNNEQFF. The variable domain in full, with the rest retrieved from reference TRBV7-3 and TRBJ2-1, is GAGVSQTPSNKVTEKGKYVELRCDPISGHTALYWYRQSLGQGPEFLIYFQGTGAADDSGLPNDRFFAVRPEGSVSTLKIQRTERGDSAVYLCASSPLGGSNNEQFFGPGTRLTVL.

Written as DNA, the CDR3 is TGCGCCAGCAGCGAGGAGACAGGGCTCTCTGGCTACACCTTC. Amino acid sequence: CASSEETGLSGYTF. The J gene is TRBJ1-2, the V gene TRBV4-1, with TRBD1 identical over 7 bases. Germline V gene data show CDR1 as MGHRA and CDR2 as YSYEKL. There are 14 residues in the CDR3. V shed 5 bases and J 7 bases; nucleotides not matched to a gene: 10.

This clonotype appeared many times. The rearrangement joins TRBV7-9 to TRBJ2-3; perhaps TRBD2 as D (5 bases). Germline V CDR1 and CDR2: SEHNR, FQNEAQ (reference sequence). Between the trimmed V and J ends, which lost 5 bases and 4 bases, there was a span of 19 bases. The CDR3 is 16 amino acids. The CDR3 region is CASSGLGPQRPDTQYF. The CDR3 bases are TGTGCCAGCAGCGGACTCGGGCCTCAACGGCCAGATACGCAGTATTTT.

This clonotype was recorded a few times. The chain couples TRBV7-9 to TRBJ2-1; 7 bases are a match to TRBD2. The CDR3 contains 17 residues. CDR1 is SEHNR and CDR2 is FQNEAQ in the germline V gene (reference sequence). J gave up 4 bases and V 5 bases, and 14 bases lay outside the gene matches. The CDR3 DNA follows: TGTGCCAGCAGCCAAGGACTAGAGCGGGGCCTGTACAATGAGCAGTTCTTC. It is translated as CASSQGLERGLYNEQFF.

The rearrangement links TRBV9 to TRBJ1-1, with unresolved D. The CDR3 runs 13 residues. The ends were cut back, 0 bases at V and 5 bases at J, with 8 bases in the middle. Germline lookup yields CDR1 SGDLS and CDR2 YYNGEE. Here the CDR3 DNA reads TGTGCCAGCAGCGTAGGGGCGGGAACTGAAGCTTTCTTT. Translation: CASSVGAGTEAFF.

In this sample, this clonotype turned up a few times. This chain joins TRBV7-2 and TRBJ1-5, with a possible D match to TRBD1 (5 bases). Per the germline V gene, CDR1 is SGHTA and CDR2 is FQGNSA. Trimming shortened V by 2 bases and J by 5 bases, and 13 bases separated the two germline ends. The CDR3 is 15 residues long. For the CDR3, the DNA is TGTGCCAGCAGCTTAAACTCGCTGGGGCATCAGCCCCAGCATTTT. Translation gives CASSLNSLGHQPQHF.

The chain employs TRBV24-1 and TRBJ2-2; TRBD1 matches at 8 bases. CDR1 and CDR2 (germline): KGHDR, SFDVKD. V gave up 3 bases and J gave up 1 base; unmatched junction bases: 6. CDR3 length: 17 residues. CDR3 sequence reads: CATSDRSGTGNTGELFF. Written as DNA, the CDR3 is TGTGCCACCAGTGATCGATCCGGGACAGGGAACACCGGGGAGCTGTTTTTT.

The rearrangement links TRBV4-2 to TRBJ1-4, with 8 bases matching TRBD1. The junction had 13 bases not matched to a gene; V was cut back by 0 bases and J by 7 bases. Per the germline V gene, CDR1 is LGHNA and CDR2 is YNFKEQ. The CDR3 covers 18 residues. CDR3 in DNA: TGTGCCAGCAGCCAAGAAGGGCAGGGGGCGCGGTGGGGTGAAAAACTGTTTTTT. Translation gives CASSQEGQGARWGEKLFF.

The V gene is TRBV20-1, the J gene TRBJ2-1; D unclear. This CDR3 comprises 13 residues. Deletions cut 0 bases from V and 6 bases from J, with 9 bases between. CDR1 is DFQATT and CDR2 is SNEGSKA in the germline V gene (reference sequence). This CDR3 reads CSARDGRSNEQFF. The CDR3 bases are TGCAGTGCTAGAGATGGAAGGAGCAATGAGCAGTTCTTC.

The chain links TRBV30 to TRBJ2-7; no clear D gene. CDR3 size: 12 residues. V was trimmed by 1 base and J by 3 bases, leaving 7 bases between them. Germline lookup yields CDR1 GTSNPN and CDR2 SVGIG (reference sequence). CDR3 nucleotide sequence: TGTGCCTGGAGTGCCCTCATCTACGAGCAGTACTTC. It specifies CAWSALIYEQYF. Based on the CDR3 plus reference TRBV30 and TRBJ2-7, the full variable domain is SQTIHQWPATLVQPVGSPLSLECTVEGTSNPNLYWYRQAAGRGLQLLFYSVGIGQISSEVPQNLSASRPQDRQFILSSKKLLLSDSGFYLCAWSALIYEQYFGPGTRLTVT.

This clonotype appeared a few times. The chain employs TRBV5-1 and TRBJ2-1; a possible D gene is TRBD2 (5 bases). Trimming took 2 bases from V and 5 from J, leaving 8 bases between them. The germline V gene encodes CDR1 SGHRS and CDR2 YFSETQ. The CDR3 sequence is 13 residues long. The DNA of the CDR3 is TGCGCCAGCAGCTTTAGGCGGGACAATGAGCAGTTCTTC. It yields the protein CASSFRRDNEQFF.

The J gene is TRBJ1-2, the V gene TRBV4-2, with D perhaps TRBD1 (5 bases). V dropped 1 base and J dropped 4 bases, with 13 bases sitting between them. The CDR3 extends over 15 amino acids. The germline V gene has CDR1 LGHNA and CDR2 YNFKEQ. CDR3: CASSQGEGSSYGYTF. The CDR3, as DNA: TGTGCCAGCAGCCAAGGAGAGGGGTCATCCTATGGCTACACCTTC.

This clonotype was counted a few times. The rearrangement joins TRBV5-6 to TRBJ1-2, with 8 nucleotides matching TRBD1. The trim removed 2 bases at V and 6 bases at J, leaving 6 bases unmatched. CDR1 and CDR2 (germline): SGHDT, YYEEEE. The CDR3 is 14 amino acids. CDR3 sequence: CASSLGTGPNGYTF. The CDR3 coding sequence is TGTGCCAGCAGCTTAGGGACAGGCCCCAATGGCTACACCTTC.

This chain connects TRBV12-3 or TRBV12-4 to TRBJ2-1; 7 bases fit TRBD2. Unmatched junction bases numbered 7, after V lost 7 bases and J lost 7 bases. There are 13 residues in the CDR3. The chain's CDR3 is CASTGLGGNEQFF. CDR3 sequence (DNA): TGTGCCAGCACCGGCCTGGGGGGGAATGAGCAGTTCTTC.

This chain connects TRBV4-3 to TRBJ2-2; D may be TRBD2 (5 bases). From germline, CDR1 is LGHNA and CDR2 YSLEER. Trimming pared 0 bases from V and 2 bases from J, leaving 10 bases between. The CDR3 extends over 16 amino acids. The CDR3 nucleotides read TGCGCCAGCAGCCAAGATCGACTACCAAACACCGGGGAGCTGTTTTTT. It translates to CASSQDRLPNTGELFF.

This clonotype was seen many times. The V gene is TRBV7-9, the J gene TRBJ2-3, with 7 bases fitting TRBD1. The CDR3 spans 13 residues. Germline CDR1 is SEHNR and CDR2 is FQNEAQ (reference sequence). The ends lost 8 bases at V and 2 bases at J; junction bases unmatched: 4. The CDR3: CASLQGPTDTQYF. DNA for the CDR3: TGTGCCAGCCTACAGGGGCCCACAGATACGCAGTATTTT.

V is TRBV7-8 and J is TRBJ1-1; D may be TRBD1 (6 bases). CDR1 and CDR2 (germline): SGHVS, FQNEAQ. Trimming removed 1 base from V and 4 bases from J, with 10 bases in between. The CDR3 is 14 residues long. The CDR3 loop reads CASSLEQGITEAFF. CDR3 DNA: TGTGCCAGCAGCTTAGAACAGGGTATCACTGAAGCTTTCTTT. The whole variable domain, remainder taken from reference TRBV7-8 and TRBJ1-1, is GAGVSQSPRYKVAKRGQDVALRCDPISGHVSLFWYQQALGQGPEFLTYFQNEAQLDKSGLPSDRFFAERPEGSVSTLKIQRTQQEDSAVYLCASSLEQGITEAFFGQGTRLTVV.